The sequence of this T cell receptor beta chain was determined in a study of cytomegalovirus exposure and HLA in healthy donors. Unmatched junction bases numbered 6, after V lost 6 bases and J lost 0 bases. Germline V CDR1 and CDR2: LNHDA, SQIVND (reference sequence). This CDR3 is 17 amino acids long. This clone was counted a single time. The primer mix had 60 Vbeta and 13 Jbeta primers. The data were produced by immunoSEQ multiplex PCR, yet TCRdb's version contains in-frame clones alone and is incomplete. The sample lists around 93,000 clones, 78% occurring once. Sequencing was performed on PBMCs. The TCR sequence derives from a woman in her thirties or forties in good health and CMV-seronegative. The gene calls are TRBV19 and TRBJ2-2, with 11 bases matching TRBD1. The CDR3, as DNA: TGTGCCAGTAGCCGTAGGGACAGGGGGGCGAACACCGGGGAGCTGTTTTTT. Translating it yields CASSRRDRGANTGELFF.